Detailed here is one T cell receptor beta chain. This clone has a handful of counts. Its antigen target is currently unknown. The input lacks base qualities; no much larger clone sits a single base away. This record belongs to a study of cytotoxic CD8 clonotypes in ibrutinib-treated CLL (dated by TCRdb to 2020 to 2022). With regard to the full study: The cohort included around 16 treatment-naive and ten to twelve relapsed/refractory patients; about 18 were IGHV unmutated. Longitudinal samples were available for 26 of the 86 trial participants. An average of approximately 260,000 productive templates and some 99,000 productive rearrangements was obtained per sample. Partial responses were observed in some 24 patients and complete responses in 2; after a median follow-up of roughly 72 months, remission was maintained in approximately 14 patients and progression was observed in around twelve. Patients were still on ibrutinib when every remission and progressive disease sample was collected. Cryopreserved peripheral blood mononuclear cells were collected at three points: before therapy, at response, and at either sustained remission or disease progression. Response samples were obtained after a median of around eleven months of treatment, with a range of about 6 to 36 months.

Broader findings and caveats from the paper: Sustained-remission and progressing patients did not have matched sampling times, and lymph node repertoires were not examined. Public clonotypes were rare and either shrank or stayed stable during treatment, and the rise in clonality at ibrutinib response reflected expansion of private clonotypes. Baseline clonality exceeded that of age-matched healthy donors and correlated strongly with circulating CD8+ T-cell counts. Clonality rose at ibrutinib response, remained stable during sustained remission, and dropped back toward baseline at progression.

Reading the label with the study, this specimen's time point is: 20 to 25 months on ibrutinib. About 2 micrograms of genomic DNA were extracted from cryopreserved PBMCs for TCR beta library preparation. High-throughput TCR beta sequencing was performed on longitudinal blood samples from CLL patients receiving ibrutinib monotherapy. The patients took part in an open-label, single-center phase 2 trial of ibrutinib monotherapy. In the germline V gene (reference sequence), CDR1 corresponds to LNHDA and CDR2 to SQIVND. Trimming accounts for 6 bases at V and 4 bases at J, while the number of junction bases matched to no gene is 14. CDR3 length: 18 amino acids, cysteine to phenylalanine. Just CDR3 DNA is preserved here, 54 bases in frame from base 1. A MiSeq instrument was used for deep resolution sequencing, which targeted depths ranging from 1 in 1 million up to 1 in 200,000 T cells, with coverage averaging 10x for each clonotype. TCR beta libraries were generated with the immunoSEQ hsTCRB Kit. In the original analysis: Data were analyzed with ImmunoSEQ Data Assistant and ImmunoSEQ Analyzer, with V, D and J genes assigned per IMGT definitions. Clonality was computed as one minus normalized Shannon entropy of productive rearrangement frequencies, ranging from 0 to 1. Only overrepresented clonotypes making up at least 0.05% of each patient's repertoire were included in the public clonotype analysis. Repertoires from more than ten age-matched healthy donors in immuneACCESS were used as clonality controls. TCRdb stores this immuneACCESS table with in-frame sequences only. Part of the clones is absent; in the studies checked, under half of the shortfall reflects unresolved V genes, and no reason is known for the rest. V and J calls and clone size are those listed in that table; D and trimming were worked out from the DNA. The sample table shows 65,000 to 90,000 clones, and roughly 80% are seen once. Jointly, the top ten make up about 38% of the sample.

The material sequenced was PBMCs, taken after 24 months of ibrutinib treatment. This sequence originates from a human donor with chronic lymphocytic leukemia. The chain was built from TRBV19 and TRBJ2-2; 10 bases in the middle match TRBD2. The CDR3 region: CASRGWASGSPFTGELFF. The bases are TGTGCCAGTAGGGGATGGGCTAGCGGGAGCCCTTTCACCGGGGAGCTGTTTTTT.